Here is one T cell receptor beta chain with its context. From the PCR reads, TCRdb re-called clones with MiXCR. The repertoire holds about 43,000 clones, roughly a quarter seen once, with approximately 15% in the top ten. The data originate from a study of metastatic and nonmetastatic thyroid tumors. CDR3 length: 13 amino acids. Trimming took off 1 base at V and 9 bases at J, with 10 bases between the two ends. Per the germline V gene, CDR1 is SGHTA and CDR2 is FQGTGA. All patients were treatment-naive before thyroid surgery. The sequenced sample consisted of tumor tissue. The chain joins TRBV7-3 to TRBJ2-1; no definite D call. The clonotype was recovered from a female donor with papillary thyroid cancer or a benign thyroid nodule (not recorded which). Some clones in this sample may be carry-over from other donors' samples. DNA for the CDR3: TGTGCCAGCAGCTTAAACTCCCGCGGTGAGCAGTTCTTC. Translating gives CASSLNSRGEQFF.